Listed here is a single T cell receptor (beta chain). Its antigen is unidentified. These data come from a study of radiotherapy plus CTLA-4 blockade in lung cancer. The CDR3 length is 12 residues. Germline V gives CDR1 SNHLY, CDR2 FYNNEI. After removal of 5 bases from V and 10 bases from J, the junction contained 5 bases not matched to a gene. Study outcomes and limitations: Subsequent to radiotherapy plus ipilimumab, tumor-derived TCR clones underwent expansion in blood.

Generated by immunoSEQ multiplex PCR, the TCRdb table keeps only in-frame clones and is missing some. The sample shows more than 95,000 clones, around 74% of them seen only once. The chain combines TRBV2 with TRBJ2-1; 7 bases agree with TRBD1. The receptor's source is a human donor with non-small cell lung cancer who had a partial response to radiotherapy plus ipilimumab. Some clones in this sample may be carry-over from other donors' samples. This specimen consisted of peripheral blood, obtained from a patient treated with radiotherapy plus ipilimumab. CDR3 DNA sequence: TGTGCCAGCAGTCGACAGGGCGGGGAGCAGTTCTTC. This codes for CASSRQGGEQFF.